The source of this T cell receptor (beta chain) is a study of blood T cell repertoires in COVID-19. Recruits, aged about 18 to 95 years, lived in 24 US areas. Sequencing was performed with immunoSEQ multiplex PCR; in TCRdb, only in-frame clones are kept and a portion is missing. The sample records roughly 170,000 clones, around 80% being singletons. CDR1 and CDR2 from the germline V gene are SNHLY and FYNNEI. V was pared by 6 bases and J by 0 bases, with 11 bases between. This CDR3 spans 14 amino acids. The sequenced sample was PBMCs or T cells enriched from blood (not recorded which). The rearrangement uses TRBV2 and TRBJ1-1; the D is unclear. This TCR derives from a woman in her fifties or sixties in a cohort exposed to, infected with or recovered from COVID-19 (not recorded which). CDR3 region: CASRQLSLNTEAFF. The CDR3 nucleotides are TGTGCCAGCAGACAGCTATCACTGAACACTGAAGCTTTCTTT.